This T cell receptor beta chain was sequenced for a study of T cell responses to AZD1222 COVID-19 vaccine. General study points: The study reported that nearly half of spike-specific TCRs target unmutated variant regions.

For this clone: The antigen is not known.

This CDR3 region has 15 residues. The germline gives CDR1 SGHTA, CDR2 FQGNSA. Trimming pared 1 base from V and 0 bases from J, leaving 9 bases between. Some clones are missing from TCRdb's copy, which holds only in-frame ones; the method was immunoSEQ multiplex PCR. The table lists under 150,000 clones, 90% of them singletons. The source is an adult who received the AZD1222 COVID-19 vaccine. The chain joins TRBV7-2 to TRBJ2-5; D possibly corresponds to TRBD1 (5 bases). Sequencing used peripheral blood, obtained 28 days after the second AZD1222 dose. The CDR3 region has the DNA TGTGCCAGCAGCTTAGAACAGGAACACCAAGAGACCCAGTACTTC. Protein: CASSLEQEHQETQYF.